Below, one T cell receptor beta chain is given with its context. Trimming pared 5 bases from V and 2 bases from J, leaving 13 bases between. Germline loops: CDR1 KGHSH, CDR2 LQKENI. This CDR3 comprises 15 residues. This record comes from a study of OX40 agonist ivuxolimab in advanced cancers. As for the study in general: Averaging 60 years in age, with a range of about 23 to 79, the cohort was approximately 83% male. Partial responses were seen in three patients, one with hepatocellular carcinoma and two with cutaneous melanoma.

The repertoire was sequenced with immunoSEQ multiplex PCR; TCRdb's copy has only in-frame clones and lacks some. Of some 77,000 clones in the sample, more than 80% were seen once. V gene TRBV18 combines with J gene TRBJ2-1; D gene unclear. The origin of this receptor is an adult with an advanced solid tumor such as melanoma, head and neck, liver or kidney cancer. Source: CD4+ or CD8+ T cells sorted from blood, taken in a trial of the OX40 agonist ivuxolimab. The CDR3 nucleotides read TGTGCCAGCTCAACGGAAAGTGGGGCCTACAATGAGCAGTTCTTC. It codes for CASSTESGAYNEQFF.